This TCR beta chain was documented in a study of blood T cell repertoires in COVID-19. The wider study: COVID-19 samples from acute and convalescent phases originated in the United States, Italy and Spain.

Sequenced by immunoSEQ multiplex PCR; TCRdb stores in-frame clones only, minus some. Of 110,000 or so clones in the sample, nearly 90% were seen once. Per the germline V gene, CDR1 is MDHEN and CDR2 is SYDVKM. V was shortened by 6 bases and J by 4 bases, with 16 bases between the two germline ends. The CDR3 is 14 residues long. The source of this sequence is a woman in her seventies who had recovered from COVID-19. V and J are TRBV28 and TRBJ2-7, with a weak D call TRBD2 (5 bases). The material sequenced was peripheral blood. This CDR3 reads CASRPLGSGYEQYF. The DNA for the CDR3 is TGTGCCAGCAGACCCCTAGGATCGGGGTACGAGCAGTACTTC.